This T cell receptor beta chain was captured by sequencing in a study of T cells in Graves' hyperthyroidism and ophthalmopathy. These patients, aged 18 to 65, had recently diagnosed hyperthyroidism lasting under 2 months. RNA transcripts provided the source from which TCR beta CDR3 regions were amplified. The HTBI primer set served for first-round RT-PCR of the TCR CDR3. A single record per CDR3 protein comes from TCRdb applying MiXCR to the multiplex PCR reads. The sample has about 200,000 distinct CDR3 sequences, about 16% seen once. This clonotype was observed many times. Specimen: blood. The receptor's source is a man aged 35 to 55 with Graves' hyperthyroidism.

CDR3 amino acids: CSAARDSRVWPQHF. CDR3 coding DNA: TGCAGTGCTGCCCGGGACAGTCGAGTCTGGCCCCAGCATTTT. V usage is TRBV20-1 and J usage is TRBJ1-5, with 7 bases aligning to TRBD1. The germline gives CDR1 DFQATT, CDR2 SNEGSKA (reference sequence). This CDR3 has 14 residues. J gave up 9 bases and V 5 bases, and 13 bases lay outside the gene matches.